Sequencing of this TCR beta chain was carried out in a study of blood T cells in healthy people across ages. This CDR3 has 23 residues. The V gene end was trimmed by 0 bases and the J gene end by 0 bases; junction bases not matched to a gene: 20. From germline, CDR1 is LNHNV and CDR2 YYDKDF (reference sequence). A second PCR of roughly 6 to 12 cycles used a sample-barcoded 5' primer and a J-beta primer mix. Using its own MiXCR run on the 5' RACE reads, TCRdb lists one record per CDR3 protein. The sample has 700,000 to 850,000 distinct CDR3 sequences, 50% to 65% seen once. On this clonotype itself: Antigen specificity is unknown.

Study outcomes and limitations: Older age went with lower TCR beta diversity per million T cells, in a roughly linear way. Calculation of diversity from one million T cells yielded estimates considered to be underestimates.

This sequence originates from a man of 80 years or more in good health. The specimen sequenced was blood. This sequence joins TRBV15 and TRBJ2-3, with TRBD2 identical over 11 bases. The CDR3 is CATSRDYPRRASGRTSSTDTQYF. For the CDR3, the DNA is TGTGCCACCAGCAGAGATTACCCCCGCCGGGCTAGCGGGAGGACCTCTAGCACAGATACGCAGTATTTT.